This record looks at one TCR beta chain sequence and its context. Germline V gene data show CDR1 as MGHDK and CDR2 as SYGVNS. The length of the CDR3 is 13 residues. The V and J ends lost 11 bases and 1 base respectively, with 13 bases between them. These data are taken from a study of graft-versus-host responses after intestinal transplantation. Background on the study: The recipients all started with anti-thymocyte globulin induction and then took tacrolimus and steroids for around three years.

Sequencing used immunoSEQ multiplex PCR; TCRdb keeps in-frame clones, though not all of them. Counted here are 10,000 to 15,000 clones, over 85% occurring once; the ten biggest clones make up 4% to 5.5%. The J gene is TRBJ2-3, the V gene TRBV25-1; D gene unclear. Sequences were derived from PBMCs, sampled roughly 1,000 days after intestinal transplantation. The clonotype originates from a human patient who received an intestinal transplant, so some T cells may come from the graft donor. This CDR3 is CAAGPTGTDTQYF. In DNA, the CDR3 is TGTGCCGCAGGACCGACGGGCACAGATACGCAGTATTTT.